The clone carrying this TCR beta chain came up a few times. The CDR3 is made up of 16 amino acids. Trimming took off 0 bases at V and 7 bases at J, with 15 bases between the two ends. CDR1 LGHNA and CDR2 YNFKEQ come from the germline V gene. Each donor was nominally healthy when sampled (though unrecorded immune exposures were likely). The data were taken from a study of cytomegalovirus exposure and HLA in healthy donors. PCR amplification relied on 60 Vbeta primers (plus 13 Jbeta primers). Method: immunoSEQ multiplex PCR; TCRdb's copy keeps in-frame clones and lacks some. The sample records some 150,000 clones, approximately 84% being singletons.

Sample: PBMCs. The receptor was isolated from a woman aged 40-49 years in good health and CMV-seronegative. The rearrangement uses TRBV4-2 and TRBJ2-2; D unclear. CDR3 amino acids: CASSQDFSGSFGELFF. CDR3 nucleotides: TGTGCCAGCAGCCAAGATTTTTCCGGTAGTTTCGGGGAGCTGTTTTTT.